The 22 T cell receptor beta chains presented below share a single source sample, sequenced in a study of cytomegalovirus exposure and HLA in healthy donors. PCR used 60 Vbeta primers and 13 Jbeta primers. Only in-frame clones appear in the TCRdb table, and some are missing; sequencing was by immunoSEQ multiplex PCR. The table shows some 150,000 clones, with 80% to 90% occurring only once. Sequencing was carried out using PBMCs. The receptors come from a man in his fifties or sixties in good health and CMV-seropositive.

The rearrangement uses TRBV29-1 and TRBJ2-1, with 8 bases aligning to TRBD2. The V gene end was trimmed by 6 bases and the J gene end by 0 bases; junction bases not matched to a gene: 7. Germline CDR1 and CDR2: SQVTM and ANQGSEA. The CDR3 consists of 15 residues. This CDR3 is CSVDISGSSYNEQFF. The CDR3 nucleotides are TGCAGCGTAGATATAAGCGGGAGCTCCTACAATGAGCAGTTCTTC.

This chain links TRBV4-1 with TRBJ2-7, with 7 bases that match TRBD2. This CDR3 region has 14 residues. Per germline, CDR1 MGHRA and CDR2 YSYEKL. The J segment lost 3 bases and the V segment lost 3 bases, leaving 5 bases of the junction unmatched. The CDR3 nucleotides are TGCGCCAGCAGCCACGGGCTAGCGGTCTACGAGCAGTACTTC. It translates to CASSHGLAVYEQYF.

This sequence joins TRBV4-2 and TRBJ2-3; TRBD2 aligns across 11 bases. The CDR3 extends over 19 amino acids. The trim removed 4 bases at V and 5 bases at J, leaving 17 bases unmatched. CDR1 is LGHNA and CDR2 is YNFKEQ in the germline V gene. In nucleotides, the CDR3 is TGTGCCAGCAGCCCCAGGGCCGGGACTAGCGGACCTGACGGAGATACGCAGTATTTT. Translation gives CASSPRAGTSGPDGDTQYF.

V is TRBV6-6 and J is TRBJ2-7, with 8 bases identical to TRBD2. The length of the CDR3 is 14 residues. The trim removed 5 bases at V and 6 bases at J, leaving 9 bases unmatched. CDR1 is MNHNY and CDR2 is SVGAGI in the germline V gene (reference sequence). DNA for the CDR3: TGTGCCAGCAGTACCGGGACTAGTCCTCTCGAGCAGTACTTC. Translation gives CASSTGTSPLEQYF.

The chain combines TRBV5-1 with TRBJ1-2, with 9 bases fitting TRBD1. CDR1 and CDR2 (germline): SGHRS, YFSETQ. This CDR3 has 15 residues. V was clipped by 4 bases and J by 3 bases; unmatched bases: 7. CDR3 loop: CASSPGTGSHYGYTF. In DNA form, the CDR3 reads TGCGCCAGCAGCCCGGGGACAGGGAGTCACTATGGCTACACCTTC.

The chain carries TRBV11-2 and TRBJ2-3; D unclear. Per the germline V gene, CDR1 is SGHAT and CDR2 is FQNNGV. The CDR3 has 15 amino acids. The V end lost 2 bases, the J end lost 0 bases, and 9 bases lay between the germline ends. CDR3 bases: TGTGCCAGCAGCTTACGCGGAGCTAGCACAGATACGCAGTATTTT. Translating it yields CASSLRGASTDTQYF.

J is TRBJ2-1 and V is TRBV19; 9 bases fit TRBD2. CDR1 is LNHDA, CDR2 SQIVND, per germline (reference sequence). V dropped 8 bases and J dropped 4; count of bases not matched to a gene: 9. This CDR3 has 15 residues. CDR3 sequence: CASESGTSYYNEQFF. The CDR3 DNA sequence: TGTGCCAGTGAATCCGGGACTAGCTATTACAATGAGCAGTTCTTC.

This chain uses TRBV4-1 with TRBJ1-6, with 10 bases fitting TRBD1. V was pared by 4 bases and J by 10 bases, with 10 bases of the junction left unmatched. Germline V lookup: CDR1 MGHRA, CDR2 YSYEKL. This CDR3 contains 16 residues. In nucleotides, the CDR3 is TGCGCCAGCAGCCCGAGGACAGGGGGAGAGGGATCACCCCTCCACTTT. This sequence encodes CASSPRTGGEGSPLHF.

This chain connects TRBV11-2 to TRBJ2-6; TRBD2 agrees at 7 bases. Unmatched junction bases numbered 5, after V lost 8 bases and J lost 1 base. The germline V gene has CDR1 SGHAT and CDR2 FQNNGV. The CDR3 is 15 amino acids. The CDR3 here is CASSWRGSGANVLTF. CDR3 nucleotide sequence: TGTGCCAGCTCCTGGCGGGGGTCTGGGGCCAACGTCCTGACTTTC.

The rearrangement links TRBV6-1 to TRBJ2-5; 11 nucleotides align to TRBD1. There are 14 residues in the CDR3. The junction had 5 bases not matched to a gene; V was cut back by 6 bases and J by 5 bases. Germline V gene data show CDR1 as MNHNS and CDR2 as SASEGT. This CDR3 is CASRTDRGRETQYF. In nucleotides, the CDR3 is TGTGCCAGCAGGACGGACAGGGGGCGGGAGACCCAGTACTTC.

This chain uses TRBV29-1 with TRBJ2-5; tentative D call: TRBD2 (6 bases). Trimming removed 4 bases at V and 5 bases at J, with 14 bases between. The CDR3 spans 13 residues. The germline V gene encodes CDR1 SQVTM and CDR2 ANQGSEA. This CDR3 is CSVVVGGRETQYF. CDR3 bases: TGCAGCGTTGTGGTCGGGGGACGCGAGACCCAGTACTTC.

DNA for the CDR3: TGTGCCAGCAGTCGTCGCGCAGGGGGTTTCTCTGGGGCCAACGTCCTGACTTTC. Translation: CASSRRAGGFSGANVLTF. The chain combines TRBV7-3 with TRBJ2-6; TRBD1 agrees at 7 bases. CDR1 is SGHTA, CDR2 FQGTGA, per germline. The CDR3 totals 18 residues. V trimming: 6 bases; J trimming: 0 bases; junction bases outside the gene matches: 11. The full variable domain, its missing parts supplied by reference TRBV7-3 and TRBJ2-6, is GAGVSQTPSNKVTEKGKYVELRCDPISGHTALYWYRQSLGQGPEFLIYFQGTGAADDSGLPNDRFFAVRPEGSVSTLKIQRTERGDSAVYLCASSRRAGGFSGANVLTFGAGSRLTVL.

This clone was observed a handful of times. This sequence joins TRBV30 and TRBJ1-3; TRBD1 matches at 8 bases. The CDR3 is 13 residues long. Germline values: CDR1 GTSNPN, CDR2 SVGIG (reference sequence). V was pared by 1 base and J by 8 bases, with 4 bases of the junction left unmatched. CDR3 in DNA: TGTGCCTGGAGTGGGCAGGGGGCATACACCATATATTTT. Translating it yields CAWSGQGAYTIYF.

The chain recombines TRBV18 with TRBJ1-1, with a possible D match to TRBD1 (6 bases). This CDR3 is built from 17 residues. V was pared by 3 bases and J by 0 bases, with 17 bases between. CDR1 is KGHSH, CDR2 LQKENI, per germline. The CDR3 region has the DNA TGTGCCAGCTCACCTGCTCTGGCAGGGGTCATGAACACTGAAGCTTTCTTT. This translates into CASSPALAGVMNTEAFF.

This clone was detected only a few times. The CDR3 loop is CASSLVIAGGANEQFF. The CDR3 DNA follows: TGCGCCAGCAGCTTGGTAATAGCGGGAGGCGCCAATGAGCAGTTCTTC. The chain is built from TRBV5-1 and TRBJ2-1; 10 positions agree with TRBD2. V was clipped by 0 bases and J by 6 bases; unmatched bases: 6. The CDR3 has 16 residues. Germline CDR1 is SGHRS and CDR2 is YFSETQ. The whole variable domain, remainder taken from reference TRBV5-1 and TRBJ2-1, is KAGVTQTPRYLIKTRGQQVTLSCSPISGHRSVSWYQQTPGQGLQFLFEYFSETQRNKGNFPGRFSGRQFSNSRSEMNVSTLELGDSALYLCASSLVIAGGANEQFFGPGTRLTVL.

The J gene is TRBJ2-5, the V gene TRBV18, with a tentative D call TRBD1 (6 bases). The length of the CDR3 is 17 residues. CDR1 and CDR2 (germline): KGHSH, LQKENI. Trimming left V 3 bases short and J 4 bases short, with 21 bases between. The CDR3 here is CASSPMSRRGNGETQYF. DNA of the CDR3: TGTGCCAGCTCACCCATGTCGCGCAGGGGCAACGGAGAGACCCAGTACTTC.

V and J are TRBV5-5 and TRBJ1-5; D call uncertain. The CDR3 sequence is 14 residues long. Between the trimmed V and J ends, which lost 0 bases and 4 bases, there was a span of 8 bases. The germline CDR1 and CDR2 sequences are SGHKS and YYEKEE (reference sequence). The chain's CDR3 is CASSLVLANQPQHF. The CDR3 DNA is TGTGCCAGCAGCTTGGTATTAGCAAATCAGCCCCAGCATTTT. Full variable domain (outside the CDR3, taken from reference TRBV5-5 and TRBJ1-5): DAGVTQSPTHLIKTRGQQVTLRCSPISGHKSVSWYQQVLGQGPQFIFQYYEKEERGRGNFPDRFSARQFPNYSSELNVNALLLGDSALYLCASSLVLANQPQHFGDGTRLSIL.

The chain recombines TRBV7-9 with TRBJ2-6; TRBD2 is a possible D gene (5 bases). The length of the CDR3 is 18 residues. Germline-derived CDR1 and CDR2 are SEHNR and FQNEAQ (reference sequence). V was shortened by 7 bases and J by 2 bases, with 21 bases between the two germline ends. CDR3 nucleotide sequence: TGTGCCAGCACCTATTCACTCGGGGTTAGAGCTGGGGCCAACGTCCTGACTTTC. Encoded protein: CASTYSLGVRAGANVLTF. The complete variable domain, with remaining parts taken from reference TRBV7-9 and TRBJ2-6, reads DTGVSQNPRHKITKRGQNVTFRCDPISEHNRLYWYRQTLGQGPEFLTYFQNEAQLEKSRLLSDRFSAERPKGSFSTLEIQRTEQGDSAMYLCASTYSLGVRAGANVLTFGAGSRLTVL.

V usage is TRBV6-6 and J usage is TRBJ2-5; possible D gene TRBD1, 6 bases. The J call is doubtful: the DNA matches TRBJ2-7 better. Germline assignment: CDR1 MNHNY and CDR2 SVGAGI (reference sequence). CDR3 length equals 13 residues. CDR3 residues: CASSYPDSYEQYF. The CDR3 nucleotides are TGTGCCAGCAGTTACCCGGACAGTTACGAGCAGTACTTC.

This clone was seen a single time. V usage is TRBV7-9 and J usage is TRBJ1-2; possibly TRBD1 for D (5 bases). The CDR3 loop spans 12 amino acids. Germline CDR1 SEHNR, CDR2 FQNEAQ (reference sequence). Trimming took 10 bases from V and 3 from J, leaving 12 bases between them. This chain's CDR3 is CATAAGHYGYTF. The CDR3 DNA reads as TGTGCCACCGCTGCAGGGCACTATGGCTACACCTTC.

This clone was picked up one time. The chain couples TRBV7-9 to TRBJ2-1; 7 nucleotides align to TRBD1. The V gene end was trimmed by 5 bases and the J gene end by 3 bases; junction bases not matched to a gene: 10. Germline loops: CDR1 SEHNR, CDR2 FQNEAQ (reference sequence). The CDR3 is 16 amino acids. DNA for the CDR3: TGTGCCAGCAGCACCTTCCGGGACAGAGACTACAATGAGCAGTTCTTC. It translates to CASSTFRDRDYNEQFF. Based on the CDR3 plus reference TRBV7-9 and TRBJ2-1, the full variable domain is DTGVSQNPRHKITKRGQNVTFRCDPISEHNRLYWYRQTLGQGPEFLTYFQNEAQLEKSRLLSDRFSAERPKGSFSTLEIQRTEQGDSAMYLCASSTFRDRDYNEQFFGPGTRLTVL.

The chain joins TRBV30 to TRBJ1-2; D perhaps matches TRBD1 (5 bases). CDR3 size: 12 residues. Trimming left V 5 bases short and J 6 bases short, with 13 bases between. The germline V gene encodes CDR1 GTSNPN and CDR2 SVGIG (reference sequence). In nucleotides, the CDR3 is TGTGCCTGGCAGGAGCAGGGCGATGGCTACACCTTC. It translates to CAWQEQGDGYTF.